One and the same sample provided the 12 T cell receptor beta chains below, sequenced in a study of blood T cell repertoires in COVID-19. Sequencing used immunoSEQ multiplex PCR; TCRdb keeps in-frame clones, though not all of them. The table includes 72,000 or so clones, approximately 89% detected once. Sample: peripheral blood. The receptors shown here come from a woman over 75 with active or convalescent COVID-19.

This clone occurred once. The chain carries TRBV12-3 or TRBV12-4 and TRBJ1-1; no reliable D call. Deletions cut 2 bases from V and 10 bases from J, with 14 bases between. This CDR3 spans 13 amino acids. The CDR3 nucleotides read TGTGCCAGCAGTTTAAAGAGGTTATATAGAGCTTTCTTT. This sequence encodes CASSLKRLYRAFF.

This clone was seen just once. The gene calls are TRBV9 and TRBJ2-5, with TRBD2 as a possible D gene (5 bases). The germline V gene encodes CDR1 SGDLS and CDR2 YYNGEE. CDR3 size: 13 residues. Trimming took off 4 bases at V and 9 bases at J, with 16 bases between the two ends. CDR3 DNA sequence: TGTGCCAGCAGCTTCAGCGCCTCGGAGGCCCAGTACTTC. Its protein product is CASSFSASEAQYF.

J is TRBJ1-2 and V is TRBV18; 7 bases fit TRBD1. Germline CDR1 reads KGHSH; CDR2 reads LQKENI. V lost 1 base to trimming and J lost 8 bases; unmatched junction nucleotides: 7. This CDR3 contains 14 residues. Here the CDR3 reads CASSPRDRDGGYTF. The CDR3 DNA is TGTGCCAGCTCACCACGAGACAGGGACGGAGGCTACACCTTC.

The chain recombines TRBV6-6 with TRBJ2-3, with D possibly TRBD1 on 5 matching bases. V gave up 6 bases and J gave up 0 bases, with 10 bases separating them. Germline V gene data show CDR1 as MNHNY and CDR2 as SVGAGI (reference sequence). This CDR3 comprises 14 residues. DNA of the CDR3: TGTGCCAGCAGGACAGCCACTAGCACAGATACGCAGTATTTT. It translates to CASRTATSTDTQYF.

The chain employs TRBV7-8 and TRBJ1-2; TRBD1 matches at 8 bases. J lost 5 bases, V lost 5 bases, and 10 bases had no gene match. The CDR3 sequence is 15 residues long. CDR1 and CDR2 from the germline V gene are SGHVS and FQNEAQ. The CDR3 DNA follows: TGTGCCAGCAGCCGCCTTGAGACAGGGGCGTATGGCTACACCTTC. This sequence encodes CASSRLETGAYGYTF.

The chain combines TRBV5-8 with TRBJ1-3; D is perhaps TRBD1 (6 bases). The germline V gene has CDR1 SGHTS and CDR2 YDEGEE. Trimming removed 4 bases from V and 0 bases from J, with 14 bases in between. This CDR3 comprises 16 residues. The CDR3 loop reads CASSQGDKHSGNTIYF. The CDR3 region has the DNA TGTGCCAGCAGCCAAGGGGACAAACACTCTGGAAACACCATATATTTT.

The chain employs TRBV5-1 and TRBJ1-2, with D perhaps matching TRBD1 (5 bases). CDR3 length: 14 amino acids. The V gene lost 3 bases and the J gene lost 7 bases, with 16 bases spanning the gap. Germline values: CDR1 SGHRS, CDR2 YFSETQ. The CDR3 DNA follows: TGCGCCAGCAGCTCGGACATCTTCATGCGTGGCTACACCTTC. Translated: CASSSDIFMRGYTF. The full variable domain, rest sourced from reference TRBV5-1 and TRBJ1-2, is KAGVTQTPRYLIKTRGQQVTLSCSPISGHRSVSWYQQTPGQGLQFLFEYFSETQRNKGNFPGRFSGRQFSNSRSEMNVSTLELGDSALYLCASSSDIFMRGYTFGSGTRLTVV.

The J gene is TRBJ1-5, the V gene TRBV4-3; 10 nucleotides align to TRBD1. The CDR3 totals 19 residues. V was pared by 0 bases and J by 1 base, with 9 bases of the junction left unmatched. CDR1 is LGHNA, CDR2 YSLEER, per germline. The CDR3: CASSQDWGTGVSSNQPQHF. CDR3 DNA: TGCGCCAGCAGCCAAGATTGGGGGACAGGGGTTTCGAGCAATCAGCCCCAGCATTTT.

This CDR3 reads CTSSQDRGFF. In DNA form, the CDR3 reads TGCACCAGCAGCCAAGATAGAGGGTTCTTC. The rearrangement joins TRBV1 to TRBJ2-1; the D call in the table, TRBD2, was not verified against the DNA. TRBV1 is a known pseudogene. This CDR3 spans 10 amino acids.

In this sample, this clone turned up a few times. The chain uses TRBV19 and TRBJ1-6, with 7 bases aligning to TRBD1. The CDR3 runs to 14 residues. Germline-derived CDR1 and CDR2 are LNHDA and SQIVND (reference sequence). J was trimmed by 7 bases and V by 1 base; bases with no gene match: 1. CDR3 region: CASSIVQGNSPLHF. CDR3 coding DNA: TGTGCCAGTAGTATAGTACAGGGGAATTCACCCCTCCACTTT. The complete variable domain, with remaining parts taken from reference TRBV19 and TRBJ1-6, reads DGGITQSPKYLFRKEGQNVTLSCEQNLNHDAMYWYRQDPGQGLRLIYYSQIVNDFQKGDIAEGYSVSREKKESFPLTVTSAQKNPTAFYLCASSIVQGNSPLHFGNGTRLTVT.

The chain joins TRBV14 to TRBJ2-3; 7 nucleotides agree with TRBD2. The junction had 13 bases not matched to a gene; V was cut back by 4 bases and J by 0 bases. The CDR3 covers 18 residues. Per the germline V gene, CDR1 is SGHDN and CDR2 is FVKESK. The CDR3 nucleotides read TGTGCCAGCAGCCTACCGGGTCCCTTAGCGGGTAGCACAGATACGCAGTATTTT. It encodes CASSLPGPLAGSTDTQYF.

The genes are TRBV5-4 and TRBJ1-5, with a tentative D call TRBD1 (5 bases). This CDR3 spans 14 amino acids. Trimming removed 0 bases from V and 4 bases from J, with 8 bases in between. Germline-derived CDR1 and CDR2 are SGHNT and YYREEE (reference sequence). The CDR3 is CASSLAGGNQPQHF. The CDR3 coding sequence is TGTGCCAGCAGCTTGGCGGGGGGAAATCAGCCCCAGCATTTT.